Presented here are 27 T cell receptor beta chains from one specimen sequenced in a study of T cells in Graves' hyperthyroidism and ophthalmopathy. Using RNA transcripts as the source, TCR beta CDR3 regions were amplified. First-round RT-PCR of the TCR CDR3 relied on the HTBI primer set. Via MiXCR, TCRdb re-called the multiplex PCR reads, giving one row per CDR3 protein. The profile shows about 250,000 distinct CDR3 sequences, around 15% of them singletons. The specimen was blood. The receptors were sampled from a woman aged 50 to 65 with Graves' hyperthyroidism that later progressed to Graves' ophthalmopathy.

The chain employs TRBV5-1 and TRBJ1-1, with TRBD1 matching 10 bases. CDR1 is SGHRS and CDR2 is YFSETQ in the germline V gene. The V gene end was trimmed by 3 bases and the J gene end by 8 bases; junction bases not matched to a gene: 4. This CDR3 has 13 amino acids. The CDR3 protein is CASSWDRGGEAFF. In DNA, the CDR3 is TGCGCCAGCAGCTGGGACAGGGGAGGAGAAGCTTTCTTT.

The V and J genes are TRBV28 and TRBJ2-7; D not resolved. V shed 5 bases and J shed 1 base, with 15 bases lying between them. The CDR3 is 15 residues long. Per germline, CDR1 MDHEN and CDR2 SYDVKM. CDR3 sequence: CASSHLLAPSYEQYF. CDR3 nucleotides: TGTGCCAGCAGTCACCTCTTAGCCCCATCCTACGAGCAGTACTTC. The entire variable domain, with the rest obtained from reference TRBV28 and TRBJ2-7, is as follows: DVKVTQSSRYLVKRTGEKVFLECVQDMDHENMFWYRQDPGLGLRLIYFSYDVKMKEKGDIPEGYSVSREKKERFSLILESASTNQTSMYLCASSHLLAPSYEQYFGPGTRLTVT.

This clonotype has ten or more counts. The V gene is TRBV5-1, the J gene TRBJ2-3; TRBD2 agrees at 7 bases. With V trimmed by 6 bases and J by 5 bases, 3 bases remained unmatched. CDR3 length: 12 amino acids. CDR1 is SGHRS, CDR2 YFSETQ, per germline. Written as DNA, the CDR3 is TGCGCCAGCACGACGGGAGGAGATACGCAGTATTTT. It yields the protein CASTTGGDTQYF.

This clonotype was detected many times. This chain connects TRBV6-1 to TRBJ1-1; 8 bases align to TRBD1. V shed 1 base and J 2 bases; nucleotides not matched to a gene: 12. The CDR3 consists of 18 residues. Germline V lookup: CDR1 MNHNS, CDR2 SASEGT. The CDR3 nucleotides are TGTGCCAGCAGTGAAGTCCAGGGGGCCGCTGGGGCTAACACTGAAGCTTTCTTT. Encoded protein: CASSEVQGAAGANTEAFF.

This clonotype occurred many times. The chain links TRBV18 to TRBJ2-1; a weak D match, TRBD2 (6 bases). The CDR3 length is 15 residues. Germline CDR1 KGHSH, CDR2 LQKENI. V lost 3 bases, J lost 9 bases, and 18 bases lay in between. The DNA for the CDR3 is TGTGCCAGCTCACCGGCACTAGCATCCGTCCCTGAGCAGTTCTTC. This translates into CASSPALASVPEQFF.

On this clonotype itself: This could be a read error, since a much larger clone is one nucleotide away. The chain combines TRBV2 with TRBJ2-7; no clear D gene. This CDR3 is built from 12 residues. V lost 4 bases and J 3 bases, leaving 7 bases between the germline ends. Germline V gene sequence: CDR1 SNHLY, CDR2 FYNNEI. CDR3 residues: CASSGWNYEQYF. In DNA, the CDR3 is TGTGCCAGCAGTGGGTGGAACTACGAGCAGTACTTC.

This clonotype was recorded at least ten times. The chain is built from TRBV20-1 and TRBJ1-1; no reliable D call. Germline CDR1 and CDR2: DFQATT and SNEGSKA (reference sequence). The CDR3 has 13 amino acids. Deletions cut 8 bases from V and 1 base from J, with 14 bases between. For the CDR3, the DNA is TGCAGTCTTCCTGGGCAGACGAACACTGAAGCTTTCTTT. Translating gives CSLPGQTNTEAFF.

The chain couples TRBV20-1 to TRBJ2-1, with TRBD2 matching 8 bases. Trimming removed 3 bases from V and 5 bases from J; junction bases left unmatched: 12. This CDR3 has 16 amino acids. In germline, CDR1 is DFQATT, CDR2 SNEGSKA (reference sequence). CDR3 amino acids: CSASPLGAGDHNEQFF. The DNA for the CDR3 is TGCAGTGCTAGCCCTCTAGGAGCGGGAGACCACAATGAGCAGTTCTTC.

A few counts support this clonotype. CDR3 in DNA: TGTGCCAGCGGACAAGATCCGTTGGTGAATGAGCAGTTCTTC. Protein sequence: CASGQDPLVNEQFF. The chain has TRBV3-1 and TRBJ2-1; possible D gene TRBD1, 5 bases. Germline V lookup: CDR1 LGHDT, CDR2 YNNKEL (reference sequence). Trimming shortened V by 8 bases and J by 7 bases, and 18 bases separated the two germline ends. The CDR3 contains 14 residues.

Many counts were recorded for this clonotype. The chain is built from TRBV7-9 and TRBJ1-1, with a tentative D call TRBD1 (5 bases). This CDR3 comprises 12 residues. Trimming removed 8 bases from V and 4 bases from J, with 11 bases in between. Germline lookup yields CDR1 SEHNR and CDR2 FQNEAQ (reference sequence). The chain's CDR3 is CASEQDVTEAFF. The DNA for the CDR3 is TGTGCCAGCGAACAGGATGTCACTGAAGCTTTCTTT.

The rearrangement links TRBV7-9 to TRBJ2-6; perhaps TRBD2 as D (5 bases). The germline CDR1 and CDR2 sequences are SEHNR and FQNEAQ (reference sequence). This CDR3 spans 14 amino acids. The germline V and J ends were trimmed by 5 bases and 2 bases, with 7 bases remaining between them. The DNA for the CDR3 is TGTGCCAGCAGCCGGGGTGCTGGGGCCAACGTCCTGACTTTC. This encodes CASSRGAGANVLTF.

This clonotype was picked up a small number of times. Its ends do not fully match the called genes, so a read error is possible. This chain uses TRBV2 with TRBJ2-7, with D perhaps matching TRBD2 (5 bases). The CDR3 has 14 residues. CDR1 and CDR2 (germline): SNHLY, FYNNEI. The CDR3 bases are TGTGCCACCAGTTCTCGGAGGAGCTCCTACGAGCAGTACTTC. This translates into CATSSRRSSYEQYF.

Many counts were recorded for this clonotype. The chain is built from TRBV2 and TRBJ2-7, with a possible D match to TRBD2 (5 bases). CDR1 is SNHLY and CDR2 is FYNNEI in the germline V gene. The V and J ends lost 6 bases and 2 bases respectively, with 5 bases between them. The CDR3 extends over 11 amino acids. The CDR3 bases are TGTGCCAGCAGGGGAGCCTACGAGCAGTACTTC. Protein: CASRGAYEQYF.

This clonotype was counted many times. The chain employs TRBV28 and TRBJ1-2; 8 nucleotides agree with TRBD1. CDR1 and CDR2 (germline): MDHEN, SYDVKM. The CDR3 has 16 residues. V shed 10 bases, J shed 0 bases, and the junction held 13 bases outside the gene matches. CDR3 nucleotide sequence: TGTGCCATCCTTATCAGGGGGCCCCTATCTAACTATGGCTACACCTTC. Translating it yields CAILIRGPLSNYGYTF.

This clonotype was seen repeatedly, ten times or more. This sequence joins TRBV11-1 and TRBJ2-1; perhaps TRBD2 as D (5 bases). V lost 5 bases to trimming and J lost 4 bases, with 12 bases between them. The CDR3 covers 14 residues. The germline V gene has CDR1 SGHAT and CDR2 FQDESV (reference sequence). Here the CDR3 reads CASSRLSAYNEQFF. The CDR3 DNA sequence: TGTGCCAGCAGCAGACTTAGCGCGTACAATGAGCAGTTCTTC.

In its sample, this clonotype was seen many times. J is TRBJ1-2 and V is TRBV2, with 10 bases fitting TRBD1. CDR1 and CDR2 from the germline V gene are SNHLY and FYNNEI. The CDR3 contains 17 residues. J lost 0 bases, V lost 5 bases, and 9 bases had no gene match. CDR3 amino acids: CASSSSGQGTPNYGYTF. For the CDR3, the DNA is TGTGCCAGCAGTTCATCGGGACAGGGGACTCCTAACTATGGCTACACCTTC.

This clonotype was detected many times. The rearrangement joins TRBV28 to TRBJ1-2, with D tentatively TRBD1 (5 bases). The CDR3 covers 15 residues. V lost 2 bases, J lost 9 bases, and 19 bases lay in between. Germline-derived CDR1 and CDR2 are MDHEN and SYDVKM. The CDR3 sequence is CASSLTGGSGGSYTF. CDR3 nucleotide sequence: TGTGCCAGCAGTTTAACCGGGGGGTCGGGAGGTAGCTACACCTTC.

This clonotype was picked up many times. The rearrangement uses TRBV11-1 and TRBJ2-1; 10 bases align to TRBD2. The CDR3 is 16 residues long. Unmatched junction bases numbered 5, after V lost 1 base and J lost 5 bases. The germline V gene has CDR1 SGHAT and CDR2 FQDESV (reference sequence). The CDR3 region is CASSLGAGGPHNEQFF. Here the CDR3 DNA reads TGTGCCAGCAGCTTAGGAGCGGGAGGGCCCCACAATGAGCAGTTCTTC.

As concerns this clonotype: A single base separates this from a much larger clone, so it may be a read error. The chain combines TRBV6-1 with TRBJ2-2; D not certain. The length of the CDR3 is 11 residues. CDR1 and CDR2 (germline): MNHNS, SASEGT. The ends were cut back, 7 bases at V and 4 bases at J, with 4 bases in the middle. CDR3 sequence reads: CASKSTGELFF. The CDR3 DNA reads TGTGCCAGCAAAAGCACCGGGGAGCTGTTTTTT.

The table lists this clonotype with many counts. The chain is built from TRBV5-1 and TRBJ1-1; D remains ambiguous. Germline V gene data show CDR1 as SGHRS and CDR2 as YFSETQ. This CDR3 has 16 residues. V lost 6 bases and J lost 0, with 18 bases in between. CDR3 coding DNA: TGCGCCAGCACTAGCATGGCAGGAGGGCTGAACACTGAAGCTTTCTTT. This gives the protein CASTSMAGGLNTEAFF.

The genes are TRBV20-1 and TRBJ2-1; D is possibly TRBD2 (6 bases). Between the trimmed V and J ends, which lost 3 bases and 4 bases, there was a span of 16 bases. The CDR3 is 15 amino acids. Germline CDR1 DFQATT, CDR2 SNEGSKA (reference sequence). CDR3 sequence reads: CSASGSGGVYNEQFF. The CDR3 DNA follows: TGCAGTGCTAGTGGGAGCGGAGGGGTATACAATGAGCAGTTCTTC.

Of note for this clonotype: The junction does not match germline at one end; this may be a read error. The chain is built from TRBV28 and TRBJ2-1; D gene ambiguous. The CDR3 covers 11 residues. The germline CDR1 and CDR2 sequences are MDHEN and SYDVKM. In DNA, the CDR3 is TGTGCCAGCAGTTCGGAAAACCAAGCTCTCTTC. This sequence encodes CASSSENQALF.

This clonotype was seen repeatedly, ten times or more. The CDR3 DNA is TGTGCCAGCAGCCAAGATTACCGCCAGGTAGCCTACGAGCAGTACTTC. Encoded protein: CASSQDYRQVAYEQYF. The chain carries TRBV3-1 and TRBJ2-7; no firm D call. The CDR3 loop spans 16 amino acids. V was shortened by 0 bases and J by 2 bases, with 14 bases between the two germline ends. Germline V lookup: CDR1 LGHDT, CDR2 YNNKEL (reference sequence).

This clonotype was seen a handful of times. This chain uses TRBV19 with TRBJ2-7; 10 bases fit TRBD1. Germline lookup yields CDR1 LNHDA and CDR2 SQIVND (reference sequence). The CDR3 contains 15 residues. Losses at the gene ends were 3 bases for V and 6 bases for J; bases not matched to a gene: 8. The CDR3 DNA follows: TGTGCCAGTAGTATTTGGGGACAGGGGTCGATCGAGCAGTACTTC. It translates to CASSIWGQGSIEQYF.

The V and J genes are TRBV4-1 and TRBJ1-1, with D maybe TRBD1 (6 bases). CDR3 length equals 15 residues. Germline loops: CDR1 MGHRA, CDR2 YSYEKL. V lost 0 bases, J lost 5 bases, and 13 bases lay in between. The CDR3 here is CASSQEMGARTEAFF. In nucleotides, the CDR3 is TGCGCCAGCAGCCAAGAGATGGGGGCGCGGACTGAAGCTTTCTTT.

This clonotype showed up many times. This sequence joins TRBV6-2 or TRBV6-3 and TRBJ2-2; the match to TRBD2 covers 12 bases. Trimming at V came to 7 bases and at J to 7 bases, leaving 7 bases not matched to a gene. CDR3 size: 15 residues. Germline V gene data show CDR1 as MNHEY and CDR2 as SVGEGT. CDR3: CASNRGLAGLGELFF. As DNA, the CDR3 is TGTGCCAGCAATCGGGGACTAGCGGGCCTCGGGGAGCTGTTTTTT.

At least ten counts were recorded for this clonotype. The rearrangement links TRBV20-1 to TRBJ2-1, with a tentative D call TRBD1 (5 bases). CDR1 DFQATT and CDR2 SNEGSKA come from the germline V gene (reference sequence). V lost 3 bases and J 4 bases, leaving 13 bases between the germline ends. CDR3 size: 14 residues. The CDR3 sequence is CSASPAGPYNEQFF. CDR3 in DNA: TGCAGTGCTAGCCCCGCAGGGCCTTACAATGAGCAGTTCTTC.